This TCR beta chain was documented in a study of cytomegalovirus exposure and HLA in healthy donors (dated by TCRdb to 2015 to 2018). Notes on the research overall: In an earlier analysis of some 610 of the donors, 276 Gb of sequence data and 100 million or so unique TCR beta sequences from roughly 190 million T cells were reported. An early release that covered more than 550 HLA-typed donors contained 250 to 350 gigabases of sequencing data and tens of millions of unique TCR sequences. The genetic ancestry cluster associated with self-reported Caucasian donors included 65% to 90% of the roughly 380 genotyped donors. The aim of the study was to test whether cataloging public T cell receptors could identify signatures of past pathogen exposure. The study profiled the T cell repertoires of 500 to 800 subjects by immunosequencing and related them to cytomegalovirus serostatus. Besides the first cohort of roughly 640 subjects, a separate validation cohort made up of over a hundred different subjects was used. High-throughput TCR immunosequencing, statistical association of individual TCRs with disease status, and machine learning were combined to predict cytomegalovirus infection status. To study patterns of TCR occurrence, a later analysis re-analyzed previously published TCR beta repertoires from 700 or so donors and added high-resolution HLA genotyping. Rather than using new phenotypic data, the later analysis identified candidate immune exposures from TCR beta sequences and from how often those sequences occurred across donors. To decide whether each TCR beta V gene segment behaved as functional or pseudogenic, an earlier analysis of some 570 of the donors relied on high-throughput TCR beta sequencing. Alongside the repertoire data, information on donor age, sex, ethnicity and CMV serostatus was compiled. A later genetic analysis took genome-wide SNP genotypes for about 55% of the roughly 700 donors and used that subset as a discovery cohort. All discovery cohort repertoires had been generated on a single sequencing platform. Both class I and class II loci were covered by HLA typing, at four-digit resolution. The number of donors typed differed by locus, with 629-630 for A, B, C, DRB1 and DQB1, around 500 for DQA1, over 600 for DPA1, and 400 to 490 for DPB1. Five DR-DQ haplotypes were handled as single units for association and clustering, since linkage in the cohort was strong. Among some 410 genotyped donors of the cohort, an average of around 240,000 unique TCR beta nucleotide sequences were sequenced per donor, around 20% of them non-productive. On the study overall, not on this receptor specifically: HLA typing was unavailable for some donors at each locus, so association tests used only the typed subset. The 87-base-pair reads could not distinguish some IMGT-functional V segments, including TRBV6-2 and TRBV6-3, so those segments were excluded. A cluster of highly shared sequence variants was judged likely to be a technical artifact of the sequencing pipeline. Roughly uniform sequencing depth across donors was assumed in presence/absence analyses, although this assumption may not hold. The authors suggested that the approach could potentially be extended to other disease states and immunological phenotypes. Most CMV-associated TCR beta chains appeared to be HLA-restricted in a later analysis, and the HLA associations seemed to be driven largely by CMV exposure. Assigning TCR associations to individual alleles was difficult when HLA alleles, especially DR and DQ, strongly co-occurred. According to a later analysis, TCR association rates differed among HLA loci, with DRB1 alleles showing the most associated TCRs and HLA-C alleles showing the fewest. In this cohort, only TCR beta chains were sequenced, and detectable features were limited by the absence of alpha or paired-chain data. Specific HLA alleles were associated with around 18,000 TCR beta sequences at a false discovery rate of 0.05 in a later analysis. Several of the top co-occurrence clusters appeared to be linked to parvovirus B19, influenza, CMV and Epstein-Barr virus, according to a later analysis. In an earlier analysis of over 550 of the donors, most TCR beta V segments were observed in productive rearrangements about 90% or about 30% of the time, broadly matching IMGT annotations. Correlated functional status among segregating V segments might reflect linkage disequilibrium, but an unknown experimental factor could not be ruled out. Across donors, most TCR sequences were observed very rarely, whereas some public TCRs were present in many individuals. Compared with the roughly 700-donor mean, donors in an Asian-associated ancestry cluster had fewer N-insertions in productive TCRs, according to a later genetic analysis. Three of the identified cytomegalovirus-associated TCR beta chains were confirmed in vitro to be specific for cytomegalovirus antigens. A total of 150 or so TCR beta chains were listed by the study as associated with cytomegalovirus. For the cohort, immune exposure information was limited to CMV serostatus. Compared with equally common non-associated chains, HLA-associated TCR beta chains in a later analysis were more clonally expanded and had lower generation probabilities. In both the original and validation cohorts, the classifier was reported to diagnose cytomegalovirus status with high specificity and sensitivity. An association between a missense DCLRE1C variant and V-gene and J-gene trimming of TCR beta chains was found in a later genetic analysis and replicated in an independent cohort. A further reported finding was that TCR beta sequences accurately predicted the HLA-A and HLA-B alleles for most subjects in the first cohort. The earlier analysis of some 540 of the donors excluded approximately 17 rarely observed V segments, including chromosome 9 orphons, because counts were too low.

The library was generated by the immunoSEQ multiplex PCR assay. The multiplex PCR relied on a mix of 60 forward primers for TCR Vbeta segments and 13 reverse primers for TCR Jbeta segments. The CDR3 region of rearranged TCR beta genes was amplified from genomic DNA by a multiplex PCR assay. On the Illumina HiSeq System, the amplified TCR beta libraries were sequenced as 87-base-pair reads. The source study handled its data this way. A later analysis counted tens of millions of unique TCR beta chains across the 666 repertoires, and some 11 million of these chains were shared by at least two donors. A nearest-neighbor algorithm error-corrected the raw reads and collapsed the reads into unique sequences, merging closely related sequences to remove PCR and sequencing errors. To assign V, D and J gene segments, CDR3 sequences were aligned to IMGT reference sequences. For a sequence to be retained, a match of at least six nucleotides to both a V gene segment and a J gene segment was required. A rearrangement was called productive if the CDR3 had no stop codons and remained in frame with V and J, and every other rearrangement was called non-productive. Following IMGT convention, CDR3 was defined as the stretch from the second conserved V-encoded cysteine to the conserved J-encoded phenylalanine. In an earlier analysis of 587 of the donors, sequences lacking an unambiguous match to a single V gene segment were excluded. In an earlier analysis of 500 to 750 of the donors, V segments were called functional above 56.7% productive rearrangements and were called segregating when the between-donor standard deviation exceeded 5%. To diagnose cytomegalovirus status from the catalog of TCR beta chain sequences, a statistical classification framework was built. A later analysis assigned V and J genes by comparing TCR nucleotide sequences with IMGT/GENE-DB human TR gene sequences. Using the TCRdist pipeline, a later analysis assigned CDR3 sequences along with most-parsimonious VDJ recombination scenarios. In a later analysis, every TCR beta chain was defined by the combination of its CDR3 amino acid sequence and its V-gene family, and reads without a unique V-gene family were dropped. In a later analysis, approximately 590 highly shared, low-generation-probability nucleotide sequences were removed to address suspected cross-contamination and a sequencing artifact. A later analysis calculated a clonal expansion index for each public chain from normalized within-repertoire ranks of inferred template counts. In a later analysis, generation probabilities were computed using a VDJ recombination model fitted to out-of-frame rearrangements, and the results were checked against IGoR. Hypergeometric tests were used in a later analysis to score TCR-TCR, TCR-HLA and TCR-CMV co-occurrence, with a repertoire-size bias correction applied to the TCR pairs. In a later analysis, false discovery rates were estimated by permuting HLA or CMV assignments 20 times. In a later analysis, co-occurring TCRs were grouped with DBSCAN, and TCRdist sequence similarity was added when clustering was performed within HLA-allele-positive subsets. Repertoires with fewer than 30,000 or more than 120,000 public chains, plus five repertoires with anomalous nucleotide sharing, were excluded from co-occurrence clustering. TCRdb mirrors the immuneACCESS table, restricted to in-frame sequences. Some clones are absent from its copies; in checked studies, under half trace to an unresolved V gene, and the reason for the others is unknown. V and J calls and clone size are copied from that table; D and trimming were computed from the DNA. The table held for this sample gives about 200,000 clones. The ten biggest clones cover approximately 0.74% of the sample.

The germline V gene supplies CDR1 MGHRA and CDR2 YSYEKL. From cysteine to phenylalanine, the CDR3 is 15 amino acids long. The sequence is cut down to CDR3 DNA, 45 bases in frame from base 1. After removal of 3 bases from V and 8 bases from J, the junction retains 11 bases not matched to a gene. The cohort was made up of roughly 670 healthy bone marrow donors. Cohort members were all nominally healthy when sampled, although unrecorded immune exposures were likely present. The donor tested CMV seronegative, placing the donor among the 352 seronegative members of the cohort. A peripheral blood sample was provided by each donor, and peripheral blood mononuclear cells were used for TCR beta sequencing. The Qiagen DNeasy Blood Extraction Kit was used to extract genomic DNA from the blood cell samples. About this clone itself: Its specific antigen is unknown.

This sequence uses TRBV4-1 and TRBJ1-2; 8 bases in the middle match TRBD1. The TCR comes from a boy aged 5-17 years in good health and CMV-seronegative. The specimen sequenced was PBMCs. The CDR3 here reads CASSHLSAGGWGYTF. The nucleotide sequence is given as TGCGCCAGCAGCCATCTTTCTGCAGGGGGCTGGGGCTACACCTTC.